This record covers a single TCR beta chain. The antigen is undetermined. Samples were taken at baseline and on day 1 of cycles 4 and 7. Data came from immunoSEQ multiplex PCR; TCRdb stores just in-frame clones and leaves some out. This table has approximately 90,000 clones, 75% to 95% appearing once. The CDR3 is 14 residues long. V was shortened by 1 base and J by 1 base, with 7 bases between the two germline ends. Germline V gene sequence: CDR1 SGHVS, CDR2 FQNEAQ. The data are from a study of OX40 agonist ivuxolimab in advanced cancers. The wider study: People in dose escalation had one of these cancers: hepatocellular carcinoma, melanoma, renal cell or head and neck cancer. Earlier treatment with anti-PD-1, anti-PD-L1 or anti-CTLA-4 was permitted, and less than 50% had received some.

Study-wide findings and caveats: Relative to CD4+ cells, CD8+ T cells on average had more expanded clones.

Source: CD4+ or CD8+ T cells sorted from blood, taken in a trial of the OX40 agonist ivuxolimab. This chain connects TRBV7-8 to TRBJ1-1; D ambiguous. The TCR originated in an adult with an advanced solid tumor such as melanoma, head and neck, liver or kidney cancer. This CDR3 reads CASSLEWGNTEAFF. CDR3 bases: TGTGCCAGCAGCTTAGAGTGGGGGAACACTGAAGCTTTCTTT.